This entry lists 2 T cell receptor beta chains sequenced from one sample in a study of blood T cell repertoires in COVID-19. The assay was immunoSEQ multiplex PCR, and TCRdb's table has in-frame clones only and misses some. This sample has tens of thousands of clones, with roughly 91% found just once. The material sequenced was peripheral blood. These TCRs come from a woman between 45 and 60 years old in a cohort sampled during active COVID-19.

The J gene is TRBJ2-7, the V gene TRBV19, with D possibly matching TRBD1 (6 bases). The CDR3 is 15 residues long. Trimming stripped 2 bases from V and 1 base from J, with 12 bases between. Germline loops: CDR1 LNHDA, CDR2 SQIVND (reference sequence). CDR3: CASSIQGLGSYEQYF. In nucleotides, the CDR3 is TGTGCCAGTAGTATACAGGGGTTAGGTTCCTACGAGCAGTACTTC.

The chain links TRBV19 to TRBJ2-3, with TRBD2 matching over 13 bases. Trimming removed 6 bases from V and 4 bases from J; junction bases left unmatched: 4. Germline assignment: CDR1 LNHDA and CDR2 SQIVND (reference sequence). The CDR3 contains 15 residues. CDR3: CASRTSGGAPDTQYF. CDR3 DNA sequence: TGTGCCAGTAGAACTAGCGGGGGGGCCCCAGATACGCAGTATTTT.